These 8 T cell receptor beta chains originate from one sample sequenced in a study of T cell repertoires in cytomegalovirus infection. TCRdb analysed the reads with MiXCR anew, one entry per CDR3 protein. In the table there are 900,000 to 950,000 distinct CDR3 sequences, roughly 30% of which are singletons. Their recognized antigens are unknown. Sequencing used cultured CD8+ T cells from PBMCs, obtained from culture after CMV antigen stimulation. Receptors were obtained from a human donor in good health (CMV status not recorded). Some clones in this sample may be carry-over from other donors' samples.

The J gene is TRBJ2-1, the V gene TRBV7-3; D call uncertain. Germline V gene data show CDR1 as SGHTA and CDR2 as FQGTGA. CDR3 length equals 12 residues. The germline V and J ends were trimmed by 1 base and 6 bases, with 4 bases remaining between them. CDR3 sequence reads: CASSLIANEQFF. CDR3 nucleotide sequence: TGTGCCAGCAGCTTAATCGCCAATGAGCAGTTCTTC.

The rearrangement uses TRBV20-1 and TRBJ2-3; possibly TRBD1 for D (5 bases). Germline V gene lookup returns CDR1 DFQATT and CDR2 SNEGSKA (reference sequence). V lost 1 base to trimming and J lost 1 base, with 12 bases between them. CDR3 size: 15 residues. CDR3 in amino acids: CSARAAGRRTDTQYF. The CDR3 bases are TGCAGTGCTAGAGCGGCAGGGCGCCGCACAGATACGCAGTATTTT.

The chain employs TRBV14 and TRBJ2-7; D call uncertain. This CDR3 region has 12 residues. The V gene's germline CDR1 is SGHDN and CDR2 FVKESK. Trimming cost V 4 bases and J 5 bases, with 9 bases left between them. Written as DNA, the CDR3 is TGTGCCAGCAGCCGCCGGGTCCACGAGCAGTACTTC. This translates into CASSRRVHEQYF. Filled out from reference TRBV14 and TRBJ2-7, the complete variable domain reads EAGVTQFPSHSVIEKGQTVTLRCDPISGHDNLYWYRRVMGKEIKFLLHFVKESKQDESGMPNNRFLAERTGGTYSTLKVQPAELEDSGVYFCASSRRVHEQYFGPGTRLTVT.

The V call is TRBV7-9, the J call TRBJ2-7; 7 bases line up with TRBD2. Germline values: CDR1 SEHNR, CDR2 FQNEAQ (reference sequence). V lost 5 bases, J lost 4 bases, and 5 bases stayed unmatched. This CDR3 contains 13 residues. The CDR3 sequence is CASSGGTTYEQYV. DNA of the CDR3: TGTGCCAGCAGCGGGGGGACTACATACGAGCAGTACGTC.

In regard to this clonotype: Mismatch with germline at one junction end may stem from a read error. The rearrangement uses TRBV5-4 and TRBJ2-1; possibly TRBD1 for D (6 bases). Per germline, CDR1 SGHNT and CDR2 YYREEE (reference sequence). This CDR3 has 15 amino acids. DNA for the CDR3: TGTACCAGCAGCTTTATAGGACAGAGGAACAATGAGCAGTTCTTC. It specifies CTSSFIGQRNNEQFF.

As for this clonotype: Germline is not matched at one junction end, which may reflect a read error. The chain carries TRBV14 and TRBJ2-3, with D perhaps matching TRBD1 or TRBD2 (6 bases each). The CDR3 runs 14 residues. Germline V gives CDR1 SGHDN, CDR2 FVKESK. This CDR3 reads CVSSQEGGTIWQYF. The CDR3 DNA is TGTGTCAGCAGCCAAGAAGGGGGGACCATTTGGCAGTATTTT. The variable domain in full, with the rest retrieved from reference TRBV14 and TRBJ2-3, is EAGVTQFPSHSVIEKGQTVTLRCDPISGHDNLYWYRRVMGKEIKFLLHFVKESKQDESGMPNNRFLAERTGGTYSTLKVQPAELEDSGVYFCVSSQEGGTIWQYFGPGTRLTVL.

This chain joins TRBV27 and TRBJ2-5; D unclear. The CDR3 runs to 15 residues. V lost 2 bases to trimming and J lost 5 bases, with 15 bases between them. CDR1 is MNHEY and CDR2 is SMNVEV in the germline V gene (reference sequence). For the CDR3, the DNA is TGTGCCAGCAGTTTAGATGCGGCTGTGGGCGAGACCCAGTACTTC. Translating it yields CASSLDAAVGETQYF.

The chain uses TRBV6-5 and TRBJ1-3; D is perhaps TRBD1 (5 bases). CDR1 is MNHEY, CDR2 SVGAGI, per germline. Trimming shortened V by 2 bases and J by 4 bases, and 15 bases separated the two germline ends. CDR3 length equals 16 residues. The CDR3 nucleotides are TGTGCCAGCAGTTACGCAGGGAAACTCTCCGGAAACACCATATATTTT. Encoded protein: CASSYAGKLSGNTIYF.